The 4 T cell receptor beta chains below all came from one sample that was sequenced in a study of blood T cell repertoires in COVID-19. TCRdb's copy holds only in-frame clones and misses some; the assay was immunoSEQ multiplex PCR. The table includes roughly 520,000 clones, roughly 88% detected once. Sequencing was done on a sample of PBMCs or T cells enriched from blood (not recorded which). These receptors were collected from a woman aged 40 to 50 who had recovered from COVID-19.

This clone appeared once. This chain uses TRBV30 with TRBJ1-1; maybe TRBD1 (5 bases). V was trimmed by 7 bases and J by 5 bases, leaving 14 bases between them. Germline CDR1 GTSNPN, CDR2 SVGIG (reference sequence). This CDR3 has 12 residues. The CDR3 loop is CALGRERTEAFF. The CDR3 DNA reads TGTGCCTTGGGACGGGAAAGGACTGAAGCTTTCTTT.

The chain is built from TRBV18 and TRBJ2-1; TRBD2 matches at 15 bases. J lost 9 bases, V lost 4 bases, and 10 bases had no gene match. The CDR3 covers 17 residues. Germline V gene data show CDR1 as KGHSH and CDR2 as LQKENI. This CDR3 is CASSRTRTSGRAGEQFF. The CDR3 DNA sequence: TGTGCCAGCTCACGCACCCGGACTAGCGGGAGGGCCGGTGAGCAGTTCTTC.

This chain links TRBV18 with TRBJ2-7; a weak D match, TRBD2 (6 bases). This CDR3 region has 14 residues. The germline CDR1 and CDR2 sequences are KGHSH and LQKENI. V lost 3 bases and J 6 bases, leaving 15 bases between the germline ends. The CDR3 coding sequence is TGTGCCAGCTCACCGGGCCGGGGGTACGGCGAGCAGTACTTC. It translates to CASSPGRGYGEQYF.

The chain links TRBV5-4 to TRBJ2-1; 8 nucleotides align to TRBD1. V shed 5 bases and J 8 bases; nucleotides not matched to a gene: 18. CDR1 is SGHNT, CDR2 YYREEE, per germline (reference sequence). CDR3 length equals 17 residues. The CDR3, as DNA: TGTGCCAGCAGTACCCCGACAGGGGAAGTAATGTTTCATGAGCAGTTCTTC. Translating gives CASSTPTGEVMFHEQFF.